This TCR beta chain was identified in a study of cytomegalovirus exposure and HLA in healthy donors. This clone has a single count. PCR involved 60 Vbeta and 13 Jbeta primers. Here immunoSEQ multiplex PCR was the method, and the copy in TCRdb shows in-frame clones only, minus some. The sample contains tens of thousands of clones, approximately 86% of which appear only once. The CDR3 contains 17 residues. Per germline, CDR1 SGHVS and CDR2 FQNEAQ. The V segment lost 5 bases and the J segment 10 bases; nucleotides outside the gene matches: 20. The chain combines TRBV7-8 with TRBJ2-1, with 7 bases aligning to TRBD2. Input material: PBMCs. The TCR comes from a woman aged 18-29 years in good health and CMV-seropositive. DNA of the CDR3: TGTGCCAGCAGCCCCTCGGACGGTACCGGGACTACCGGAGAGCAGTTCTTC. Its protein is CASSPSDGTGTTGEQFF.